This TCR beta chain stems from a study of cytomegalovirus exposure and HLA in healthy donors. Study at large: In an earlier analysis, approximately 120 million unique TCR beta sequences were found from some 200 million T cells.

Samples came from healthy bone marrow donors. The study's findings and limits: Later analysis identified 16,000 or so TCR beta sequences associated with HLA alleles, using a false discovery rate threshold of 0.05. The authors later found most CMV-associated TCR beta chains appeared HLA-restricted.

Remarks on this clone: Its antigen is still unknown.

There are 16 residues in the CDR3. Between the trimmed V and J ends, which lost 0 bases and 3 bases, there was a span of 14 bases. Germline CDR1 reads MNHEY; CDR2 reads SVGAGI. A multiplex PCR was run with 60 Vbeta primers and 13 Jbeta primers. This table comes from immunoSEQ multiplex PCR, and its TCRdb copy is limited to in-frame clones, with some not included. The sample shows 140,000 to 150,000 clones, more than 75% of them seen only once. The chain carries TRBV6-5 and TRBJ1-1; unclear D gene. The sample consisted of PBMCs. This clonotype originated in a woman between 18 and 30 years old in good health and CMV-seropositive. CDR3 sequence reads: CASSYSPGGGDTEAFF. CDR3 in DNA: TGTGCCAGCAGTTACTCGCCGGGCGGAGGAGACACTGAAGCTTTCTTT.